This T cell receptor (beta chain) was found in a study of T cells expressing NK-cell markers. Study overall: TCR beta repertoires came from sorted CD3+CD56+NKG2C+, CD3+CD56+NKG2C- and CD3+CD56-NKG2C+ T cells.

Germline-derived CDR1 and CDR2 are DFQATT and SNEGSKA (reference sequence). The CDR3 runs to 14 residues. Scientists made TCR beta cDNA using 5'RACE template switching with UMIs. No DNA is given; TCRdb re-called the 5' RACE reads and lists each CDR3 protein once. Its table records roughly 390,000 distinct CDR3 sequences. The rearrangement links TRBV20-1 to TRBJ2-1; TCRdb lists TRBD2, though no DNA is available to test this call. Specimen: blood T cells: a sorted CD56 or NKG2C T cell subset, CD4+ or CD8+ T cells, or bulk PBMC T cells (not recorded which). The sequence was collected from a woman in her fifties or sixties in good health. The CDR3 region is CSATRREGQSEQFF.